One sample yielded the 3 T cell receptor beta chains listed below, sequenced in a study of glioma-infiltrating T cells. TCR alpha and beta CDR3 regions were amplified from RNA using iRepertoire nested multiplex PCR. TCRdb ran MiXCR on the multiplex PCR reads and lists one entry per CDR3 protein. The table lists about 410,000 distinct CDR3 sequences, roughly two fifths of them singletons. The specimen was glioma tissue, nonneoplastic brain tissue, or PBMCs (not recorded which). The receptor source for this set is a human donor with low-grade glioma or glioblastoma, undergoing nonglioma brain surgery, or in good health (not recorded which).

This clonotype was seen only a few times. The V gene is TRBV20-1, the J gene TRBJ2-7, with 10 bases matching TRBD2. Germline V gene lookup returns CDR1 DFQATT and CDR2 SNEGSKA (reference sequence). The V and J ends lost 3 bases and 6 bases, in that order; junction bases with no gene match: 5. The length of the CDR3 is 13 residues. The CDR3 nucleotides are TGCAGTGCTAGCCTAGCGGGAGTTTCCGAGCAGTACTTC. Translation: CSASLAGVSEQYF.

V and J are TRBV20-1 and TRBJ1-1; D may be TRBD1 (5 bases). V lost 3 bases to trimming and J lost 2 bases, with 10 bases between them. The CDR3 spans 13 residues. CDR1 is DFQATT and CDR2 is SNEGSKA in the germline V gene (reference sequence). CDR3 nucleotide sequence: TGCAGTGCTAGGACAGACACTAACACTGAAGCTTTCTTT. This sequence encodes CSARTDTNTEAFF.

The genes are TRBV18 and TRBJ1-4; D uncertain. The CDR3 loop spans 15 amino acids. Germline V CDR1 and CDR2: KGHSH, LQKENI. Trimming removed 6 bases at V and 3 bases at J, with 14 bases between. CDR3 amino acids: CASSLGQAANEKLFF. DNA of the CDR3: TGTGCCAGCTCTCTAGGGCAGGCGGCTAATGAAAAACTGTTTTTT.